This T cell receptor (beta chain) was recorded in a study of blood T cell repertoires in COVID-19. Study overall: Samples came from the United States, Italy and Spain, spanning acute and convalescent COVID-19. In each case, the material was cDNA or gDNA derived from T cells, B-cell-depleted T cells, or PBMCs.

This CDR3 is built from 15 residues. Germline CDR1 reads SGHTA; CDR2 reads FQGNSA. J gave up 4 bases and V 3 bases, and 5 bases lay outside the gene matches. In the source study's methods: Counts of nucleated cells, estimated from reference gene primer amplification, were obtained. TCRdb's copy holds only in-frame clones and misses some; the assay was immunoSEQ multiplex PCR. The V and J calls and the clone size are those of that table, but D and trimming were determined from the DNA. The sample contains more than 15,000 clones, about 90% of which appear only once. The TCR originated in a human donor in a cohort sampled during active COVID-19. The chain links TRBV7-2 to TRBJ2-5, with 10 nucleotides matching TRBD1. The sequenced sample consisted of peripheral blood. The CDR3: CASSFQGQGSETQYF. The CDR3 nucleotides are TGTGCCAGCAGCTTCCAGGGACAGGGGTCAGAGACCCAGTACTTC.